This T cell receptor beta chain was identified during a study of response to subunit inactivated influenza vaccine. Trimming took 3 bases from V and 9 from J; bases not matched to a gene: 5. CDR1 LGHDT and CDR2 YNNKEL come from the germline V gene (reference sequence). This CDR3 has 13 residues. Points from the study as a whole: After each seasonal influenza vaccination, few new T cells are recruited, the authors suggested.

This clonotype was recorded a few times. The target antigen is unknown. TCRdb ran MiXCR on the RT-PCR reads and lists one entry per CDR3 protein. Altogether a few hundred thousand distinct CDR3 sequences are present, 20% to 25% being singletons, with the ten largest covering around 9.6%. The sequencing used PBMCs from blood, collected 21 months after vaccination. The receptor comes from a man aged 45 to 70 who received an inactivated influenza vaccine. The V and J genes are TRBV3-1 and TRBJ2-7; 10 bases map to TRBD1. The CDR3 DNA reads TGTGCCAGCAGCCAGTCCGGGACAGGGGCGCAGTACTTC. It encodes CASSQSGTGAQYF.